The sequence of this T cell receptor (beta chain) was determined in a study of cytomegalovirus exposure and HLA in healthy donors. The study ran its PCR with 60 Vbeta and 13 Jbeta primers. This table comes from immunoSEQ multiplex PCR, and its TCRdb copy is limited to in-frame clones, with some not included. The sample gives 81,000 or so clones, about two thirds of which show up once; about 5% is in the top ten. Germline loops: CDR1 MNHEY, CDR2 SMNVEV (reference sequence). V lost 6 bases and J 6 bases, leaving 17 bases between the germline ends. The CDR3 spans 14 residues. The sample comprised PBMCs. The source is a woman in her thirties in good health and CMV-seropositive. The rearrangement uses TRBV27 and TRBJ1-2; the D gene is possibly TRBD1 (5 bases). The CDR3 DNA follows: TGTGCCAGCAGAGTCTCCGCAGGGTTGCATGGCTACACCTTC. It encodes CASRVSAGLHGYTF.